The entry below describes one TCR beta chain. Its antigen is not known. Researchers took RNA transcripts and amplified the TCR beta CDR3 regions from them. When the TCR CDR3 underwent first-round RT-PCR, the HTBI primer set was used. TCRdb called the multiplex PCR reads again in MiXCR, with one record for every CDR3 protein. The data hold hundreds of thousands of distinct CDR3 sequences, with 14% to 15% observed a single time. These data are taken from a study of T cells in Graves' hyperthyroidism and ophthalmopathy. On the study more broadly: It was at initial diagnosis, before any treatment, that peripheral blood was collected. Study-wide findings and caveats: With a median lead of 6.5 months before onset, the model predicted ophthalmopathy. Blood also held most thyroid clonotypes expanded beyond 0.001.

The CDR3 totals 14 residues. Unmatched junction bases numbered 3, after V lost 1 base and J lost 6 bases. Germline V gene sequence: CDR1 SQVTM, CDR2 ANQGSEA. The receptor was derived from a man aged 18 to 29 with Graves' ophthalmopathy. J is TRBJ1-1 and V is TRBV29-1; TRBD1 agrees at 12 bases. Sequencing was done on a sample of blood. The chain's CDR3 is CSVEGGQGASEAFF. As DNA, the CDR3 is TGCAGCGTTGAAGGGGGACAGGGGGCTTCTGAAGCTTTCTTT. The full variable domain, rest sourced from reference TRBV29-1 and TRBJ1-1, is SAVISQKPSRDICQRGTSLTIQCQVDSQVTMMFWYRQQPGQSLTLIATANQGSEATYESGFVIDKFPISRPNLTFSTLTVSNMSPEDSSIYLCSVEGGQGASEAFFGQGTRLTVV.